Listed below are T cell receptor beta chains from one sample, sequenced in a study of blood T cells in healthy people across ages. TCRdb re-called the 5' RACE reads with MiXCR, one entry per CDR3 protein. Of fewer than 1.5 million distinct CDR3 sequences in the sample, 42% were seen once. Sequencing was performed on blood. Receptors were obtained from a woman aged 18-29 years in good health. The CDR3 runs from the conserved cysteine through the conserved F or W. D genes are given only for firm matches. Clone size is not always given. Where it is, it says once, few, many or a class for expanded clones.

d_call j_call clone_size v_call cdr3_aa cdr3_nt
TRBD1 TRBJ2-7 . TRBV7-2 CASSLKIPGGYEQYF TGTGCCAGCAGCTTAAAAATCCCAGGGGGCTACGAGCAGTACTTC
. TRBJ1-1 . TRBV25-1 CASSDLEDTEAFF TGTGCCAGCAGTGACCTGGAAGACACTGAAGCTTTCTTT
TRBD1 TRBJ1-3 . TRBV5-1 CASSFEQGSGNTIYF TGCGCCAGCAGCTTCGAACAGGGGTCTGGAAACACCATATATTTT
. TRBJ2-4 few TRBV20-1 CSAGGGAEEQYF TGCAGTGCTGGTGGGGGGGCAGAGGAGCAGTACTTC
TRBD1 TRBJ2-2 few TRBV12-3/TRBV12-4 CASSPPGTGGTGELFF TGTGCCAGCAGTCCTCCGGGGACAGGGGGCACCGGGGAGCTGTTTTTT
TRBD2 TRBJ2-3 once TRBV6-1 CASSAGLARKGDTQYF TGTGCCAGCAGTGCCGGACTAGCGAGGAAAGGGGATACGCAGTATTTT
. TRBJ2-1 . TRBV7-3 CASSPGSNRDEQFF TGTGCCAGCAGTCCAGGGTCAAATAGGGATGAGCAGTTCTTC
. TRBJ1-2 . TRBV27 CASSLSEGVYGYTF TGTGCCAGCAGTTTATCGGAAGGGGTCTATGGCTACACCTTC
. TRBJ2-3 . TRBV9 CASSVGGSGEGVADTQYF TGTGCCAGCAGCGTAGGAGGGTCAGGAGAAGGGGTGGCAGATACGCAGTATTTT
TRBD1 TRBJ1-4 few TRBV12-3/TRBV12-4 CASSLSQGIEKLFF TGTGCCAGCAGTTTATCACAGGGGATTGAAAAACTGTTTTTT
TRBD2 TRBJ2-7 many TRBV4-1 CASSQVLAGAYEQYF TGTGCCAGCAGCCAAGTACTAGCGGGAGCCTACGAGCAGTACTTC
. TRBJ2-3 once TRBV18 CASSPGLSADTQYF TGTGCCAGCTCACCCGGACTATCCGCAGATACGCAGTATTTT
. TRBJ2-5 many TRBV2 CASRVQETQYF TGTGCCAGCAGGGTTCAAGAGACCCAGTACTTC
TRBD2 TRBJ2-7 . TRBV15 CATSRDLDREAQYF TGTGCCACCAGCAGAGATCTCGACCGGGAGGCCCAGTACTTC
. TRBJ2-1 . TRBV4-1 CASSFMPSVGGHEQFF TGCGCCAGCAGCTTCATGCCTAGCGTAGGGGGTCATGAGCAGTTCTTC
TRBD2 TRBJ2-3 few TRBV5-1 CASSTSGGSDTQYF TGCGCCAGCAGCACTAGCGGGGGTTCAGATACGCAGTATTTT
. TRBJ1-1 . TRBV10-3 CAISGARTENTEAFF TGTGCCATCAGTGGGGCTCGGACAGAGAACACTGAAGCTTTCTTT
. TRBJ1-1 . TRBV11-2 CASSLVRGQNTEAFF TGTGCCAGCAGCTTGGTTAGGGGCCAGAACACTGAAGCTTTCTTT
. TRBJ2-1 . TRBV7-7 CASSLASSSASSYNEQFF TGTGCCAGCAGCTTAGCGTCGAGCTCCGCGAGCTCCTACAATGAGCAGTTCTTC
. TRBJ1-1 . TRBV20-1 CSADPEGYNTEAFF TGCAGTGCTGACCCAGAAGGTTATAACACTGAAGCTTTCTTT
TRBD2 TRBJ2-5 . TRBV5-1 CARGAPSGETQYF TGCGCCAGGGGGGCTCCTAGCGGGGAGACCCAGTACTTC
TRBD2 TRBJ2-3 many TRBV10-3 CAILATRTDTQYF TGTGCCATACTAGCGACCCGCACAGATACGCAGTATTTT
TRBD1 TRBJ2-5 . TRBV2 CASSEKGGQGTYF TGTGCCAGCAGTGAAAAAGGAGGACAGGGTACGTACTTC
TRBD1 TRBJ2-1 . TRBV7-9 CASSFTLLTGEYEQFF TGTGCCAGCAGCTTTACCCTATTGACAGGGGAGTATGAGCAGTTCTTC
. TRBJ2-1 . TRBV12-3/TRBV12-4 CASTPGTTEQFF TGTGCCAGCACCCCAGGGACCACCGAGCAGTTCTTC
TRBD2 TRBJ2-3 . TRBV3-1 CASSQAGGRRSGHTQYF TGTGCCAGCAGCCAAGCCGGCGGGAGGAGGTCGGGGCATACGCAGTATTTT
. TRBJ2-7 . TRBV30 CALSTGYEQYF TGTGCCCTATCGACAGGTTACGAGCAGTACTTC
. TRBJ1-1 few TRBV5-1 CASSPSTIMNTEAFF TGCGCCAGCAGCCCTTCGACGATAATGAACACTGAAGCTTTCTTT
. TRBJ2-3 . TRBV12-3/TRBV12-4 CASSWAGMADTQYF TGTGCCAGCAGCTGGGCAGGGATGGCAGATACGCAGTATTTT
. TRBJ2-2 . TRBV5-1 CASIWQGADTGELFF TGCGCCAGCATTTGGCAAGGGGCCGACACCGGGGAGCTGTTTTTT
. TRBJ1-5 . TRBV6-1 CASTGTLEGNQPQHF TGTGCCAGCACTGGGACCCTGGAGGGCAATCAGCCCCAGCATTTT
. TRBJ2-1 few TRBV9 CASSGTDNEQFF TGTGCCAGCAGCGGAACAGACAATGAGCAGTTCTTC
. TRBJ2-5 . TRBV9 CASRPDREETQYF TGTGCCAGCAGACCCGACAGAGAGGAGACCCAGTACTTC
. TRBJ2-7 . TRBV2 CASPTGVNNEQYF TGTGCCAGCCCTACGGGAGTTAACAATGAGCAGTACTTC
TRBD2 TRBJ2-5 . TRBV3-1 CASSQDSVGRTSGPSQETQYF TGTGCCAGCAGCCAAGATAGTGTTGGGAGGACTAGCGGCCCGTCCCAAGAGACCCAGTACTTC